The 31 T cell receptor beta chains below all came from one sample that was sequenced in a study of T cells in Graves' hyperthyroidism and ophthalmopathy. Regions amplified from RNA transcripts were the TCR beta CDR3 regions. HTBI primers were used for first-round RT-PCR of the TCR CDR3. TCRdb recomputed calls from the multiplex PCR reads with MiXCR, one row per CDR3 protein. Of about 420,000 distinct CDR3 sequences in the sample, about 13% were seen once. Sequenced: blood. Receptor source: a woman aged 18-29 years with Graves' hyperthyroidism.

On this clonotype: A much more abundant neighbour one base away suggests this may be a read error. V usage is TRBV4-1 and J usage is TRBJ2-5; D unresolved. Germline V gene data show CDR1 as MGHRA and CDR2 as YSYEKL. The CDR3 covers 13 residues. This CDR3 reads CASRQVGQETQYF. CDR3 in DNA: TGCGCCAGCCGCCAAGTAGGGCAAGAGACCCAGTACTTC.

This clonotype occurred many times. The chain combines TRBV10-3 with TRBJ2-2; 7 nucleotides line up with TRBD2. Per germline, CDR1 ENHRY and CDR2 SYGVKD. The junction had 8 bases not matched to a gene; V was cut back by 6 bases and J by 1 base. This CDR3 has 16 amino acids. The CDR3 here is CAISTRTRENTGELFF. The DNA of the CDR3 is TGTGCCATCAGCACAAGGACTAGGGAGAACACCGGGGAGCTGTTTTTT.

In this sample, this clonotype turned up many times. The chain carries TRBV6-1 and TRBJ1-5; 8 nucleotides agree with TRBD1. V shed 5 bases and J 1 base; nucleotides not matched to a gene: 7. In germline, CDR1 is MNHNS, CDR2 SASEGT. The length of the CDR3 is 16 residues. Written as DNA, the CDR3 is TGTGCCAGCAGTCGCGGACAGGGTTCGAGCAATCAGCCCCAGCATTTT. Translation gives CASSRGQGSSNQPQHF.

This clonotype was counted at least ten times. The CDR3: CSVEDGLYNEQFF. CDR3 nucleotides: TGCAGCGTTGAGGACGGCCTCTACAATGAGCAGTTCTTC. V gene TRBV29-1 combines with J gene TRBJ2-1, with D hard to call. This CDR3 is built from 13 residues. Per the germline V gene, CDR1 is SQVTM and CDR2 is ANQGSEA. V lost 3 bases and J 3 bases, leaving 9 bases between the germline ends.

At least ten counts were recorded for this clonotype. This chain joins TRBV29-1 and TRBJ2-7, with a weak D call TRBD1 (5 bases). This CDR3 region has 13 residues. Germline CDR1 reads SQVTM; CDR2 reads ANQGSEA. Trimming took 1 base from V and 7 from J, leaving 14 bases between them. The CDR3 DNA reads TGCAGCGTTGAAGCGGCAGGGCCGGAGGAGCAGTACTTC. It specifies CSVEAAGPEEQYF.

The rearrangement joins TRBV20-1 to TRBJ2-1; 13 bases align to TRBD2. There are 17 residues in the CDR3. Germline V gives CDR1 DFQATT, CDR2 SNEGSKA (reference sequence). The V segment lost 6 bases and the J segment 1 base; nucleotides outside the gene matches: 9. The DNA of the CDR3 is TGCAGTGCGCGGACTAGCGGGAGTTTGAGTTCCTACAATGAGCAGTTCTTC. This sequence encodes CSARTSGSLSSYNEQFF.

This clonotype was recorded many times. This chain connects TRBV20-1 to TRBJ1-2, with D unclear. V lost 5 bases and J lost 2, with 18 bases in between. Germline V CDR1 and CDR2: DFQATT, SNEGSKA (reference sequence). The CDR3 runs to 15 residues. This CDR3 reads CSARQSRIFNYGYTF. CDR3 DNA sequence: TGCAGTGCTCGCCAGTCCAGGATCTTCAACTATGGCTACACCTTC.

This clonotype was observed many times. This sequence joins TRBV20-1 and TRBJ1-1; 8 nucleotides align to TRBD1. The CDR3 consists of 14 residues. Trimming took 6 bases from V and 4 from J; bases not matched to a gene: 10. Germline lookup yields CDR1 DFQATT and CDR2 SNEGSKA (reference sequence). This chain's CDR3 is CSANTDRDSTEAFF. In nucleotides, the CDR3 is TGCAGTGCAAATACGGACAGGGACAGCACTGAAGCTTTCTTT.

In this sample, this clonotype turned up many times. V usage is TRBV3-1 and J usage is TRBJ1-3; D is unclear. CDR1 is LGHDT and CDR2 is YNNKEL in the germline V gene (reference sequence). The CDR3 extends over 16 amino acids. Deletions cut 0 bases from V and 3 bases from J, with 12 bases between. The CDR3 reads CASSQDPSGSGNTIYF. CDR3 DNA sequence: TGTGCCAGCAGCCAAGACCCCAGCGGCAGTGGAAACACCATATATTTT.

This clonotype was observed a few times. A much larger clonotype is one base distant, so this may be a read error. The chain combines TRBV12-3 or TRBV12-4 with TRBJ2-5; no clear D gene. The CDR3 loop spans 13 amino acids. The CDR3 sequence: CASSLKGLETRYF. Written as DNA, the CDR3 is TGTGCCAGCAGTTTAAAAGGGTTGGAGACCCGGTACTTC.

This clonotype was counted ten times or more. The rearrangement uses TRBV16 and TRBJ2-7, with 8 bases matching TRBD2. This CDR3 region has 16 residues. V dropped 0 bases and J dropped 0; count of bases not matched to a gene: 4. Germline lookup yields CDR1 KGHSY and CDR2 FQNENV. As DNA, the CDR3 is TGTGCCAGCAGCCAATCCCTAGCGGGTGGCTCCTACGAGCAGTACTTC. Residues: CASSQSLAGGSYEQYF.

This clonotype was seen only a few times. CDR3 nucleotide sequence: TGTGCCAGCAGTTCCCCACGACAGGGGAGCGGCTACACCTTC. Translated, it gives CASSSPRQGSGYTF. The rearrangement joins TRBV12-3 or TRBV12-4 to TRBJ1-2; 8 bases align to TRBD1. The CDR3 is 14 residues long. V lost 4 bases and J lost 8; bases outside the gene matches: 9.

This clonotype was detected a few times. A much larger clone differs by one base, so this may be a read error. CDR3: CASSLDDTEAFF. The CDR3 DNA reads TGCGCCAGCAGCTTGGACGACACTGAAGCTTTCTTT. This chain connects TRBV5-1 to TRBJ1-1, with D unclear. The CDR3 runs 12 residues. Germline lookup yields CDR1 SGHRS and CDR2 YFSETQ. V shed 0 bases and J shed 3 bases, with 3 bases lying between them.

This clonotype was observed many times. CDR3 residues: CSVATGPNYNEQFF. Written as DNA, the CDR3 is TGCAGCGTTGCGACGGGACCCAACTACAATGAGCAGTTCTTC. The chain is built from TRBV29-1 and TRBJ2-1; D is tentatively TRBD1 or TRBD2 (5 bases each). The CDR3 has 14 residues. V was cut by 4 bases and J by 3 bases, with 13 bases left in between. CDR1 and CDR2 from the germline V gene are SQVTM and ANQGSEA.

As DNA, the CDR3 is TGCGCCAGCAGCCAAGGGGACAGTACCTACGAGCAGTACTTC. It is translated as CASSQGDSTYEQYF. The chain combines TRBV4-1 with TRBJ2-7; 7 nucleotides agree with TRBD1. After removal of 1 base from V and 2 bases from J, the junction contained 2 bases not matched to a gene. The CDR3 spans 14 residues. Germline V gene data show CDR1 as MGHRA and CDR2 as YSYEKL.

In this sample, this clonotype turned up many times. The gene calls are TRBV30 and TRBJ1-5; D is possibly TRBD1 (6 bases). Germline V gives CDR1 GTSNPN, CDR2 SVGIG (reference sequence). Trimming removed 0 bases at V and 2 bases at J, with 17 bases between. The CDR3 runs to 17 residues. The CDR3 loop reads CAWSVYGGASGNQPQHF. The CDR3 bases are TGTGCCTGGAGTGTATACGGGGGGGCGAGCGGCAATCAGCCCCAGCATTTT.

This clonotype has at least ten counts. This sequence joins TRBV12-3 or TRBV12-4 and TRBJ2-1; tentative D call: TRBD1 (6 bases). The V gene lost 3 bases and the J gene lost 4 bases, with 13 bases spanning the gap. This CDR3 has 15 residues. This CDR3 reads CASSFSRGHYNEQFF. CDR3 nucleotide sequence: TGTGCCAGCAGTTTTTCCAGGGGTCATTACAATGAGCAGTTCTTC.

The CDR3 coding sequence is TGTGCCAGCAGCGGCCGTACGAACACCGGGGAGCTGTTTTTT. This codes for CASSGRTNTGELFF. V usage is TRBV9 and J usage is TRBJ2-2; unclear D gene. Germline V CDR1 and CDR2: SGDLS, YYNGEE. The ends were cut back, 3 bases at V and 0 bases at J, with 6 bases in the middle. This CDR3 region has 14 residues.

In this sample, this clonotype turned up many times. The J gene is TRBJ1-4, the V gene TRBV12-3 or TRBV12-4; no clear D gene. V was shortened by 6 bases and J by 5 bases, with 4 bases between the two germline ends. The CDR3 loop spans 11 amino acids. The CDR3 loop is CASSPNEKLFF. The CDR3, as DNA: TGTGCCAGCAGCCCGAATGAAAAACTGTTTTTT.

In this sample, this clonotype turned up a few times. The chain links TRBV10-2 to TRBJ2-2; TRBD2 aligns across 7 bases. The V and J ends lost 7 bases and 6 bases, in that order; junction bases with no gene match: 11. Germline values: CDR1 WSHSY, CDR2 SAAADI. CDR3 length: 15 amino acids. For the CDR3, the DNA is TGCGCCAGCACAGGAGACCCGGCGGGGGCCGGGGAGCTGTTTTTT. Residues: CASTGDPAGAGELFF.

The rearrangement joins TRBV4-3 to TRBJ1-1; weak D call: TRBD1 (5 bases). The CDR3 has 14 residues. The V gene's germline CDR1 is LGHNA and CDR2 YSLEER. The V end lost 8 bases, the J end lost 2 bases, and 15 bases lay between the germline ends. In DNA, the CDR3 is TGCGCCAGCGGTACAGGTACGCTCAACACTGAAGCTTTCTTT. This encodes CASGTGTLNTEAFF.

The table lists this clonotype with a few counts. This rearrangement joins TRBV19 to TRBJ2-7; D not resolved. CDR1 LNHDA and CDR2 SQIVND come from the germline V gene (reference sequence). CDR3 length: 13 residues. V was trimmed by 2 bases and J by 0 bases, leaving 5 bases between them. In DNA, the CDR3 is TGTGCCAGTAGTATACGTCTCTCCTACGAGCAGTACTTC. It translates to CASSIRLSYEQYF.

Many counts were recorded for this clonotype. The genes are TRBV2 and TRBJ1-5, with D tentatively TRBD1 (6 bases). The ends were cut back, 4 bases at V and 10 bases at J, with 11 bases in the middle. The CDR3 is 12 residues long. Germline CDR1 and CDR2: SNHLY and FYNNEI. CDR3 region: CASSGQGYPQHF. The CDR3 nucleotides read TGTGCCAGCAGTGGGCAGGGGTATCCCCAGCATTTT.

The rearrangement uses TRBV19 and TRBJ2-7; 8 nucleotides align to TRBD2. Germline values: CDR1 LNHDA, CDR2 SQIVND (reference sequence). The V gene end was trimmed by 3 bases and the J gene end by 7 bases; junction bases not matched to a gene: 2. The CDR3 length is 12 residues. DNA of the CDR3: TGTGCCAGTAGTATCCCGGGGGGGGAGCAGTACTTC. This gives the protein CASSIPGGEQYF. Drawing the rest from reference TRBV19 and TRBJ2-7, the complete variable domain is DGGITQSPKYLFRKEGQNVTLSCEQNLNHDAMYWYRQDPGQGLRLIYYSQIVNDFQKGDIAEGYSVSREKKESFPLTVTSAQKNPTAFYLCASSIPGGEQYFGPGTRLTVT.

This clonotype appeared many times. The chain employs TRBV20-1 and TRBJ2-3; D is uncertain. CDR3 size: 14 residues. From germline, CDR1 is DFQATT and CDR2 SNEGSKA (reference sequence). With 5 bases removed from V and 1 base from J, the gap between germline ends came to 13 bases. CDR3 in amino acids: CSAEGMTGTDTQYF. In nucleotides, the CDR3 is TGCAGTGCTGAAGGGATGACCGGCACAGATACGCAGTATTTT.

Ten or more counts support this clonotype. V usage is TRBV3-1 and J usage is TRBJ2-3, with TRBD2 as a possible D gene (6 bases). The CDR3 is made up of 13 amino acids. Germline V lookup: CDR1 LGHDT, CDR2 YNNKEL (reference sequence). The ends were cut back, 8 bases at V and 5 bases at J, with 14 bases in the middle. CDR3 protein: CASGGPGEDTQYF. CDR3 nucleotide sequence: TGTGCCAGCGGAGGGCCGGGGGAAGATACGCAGTATTTT.

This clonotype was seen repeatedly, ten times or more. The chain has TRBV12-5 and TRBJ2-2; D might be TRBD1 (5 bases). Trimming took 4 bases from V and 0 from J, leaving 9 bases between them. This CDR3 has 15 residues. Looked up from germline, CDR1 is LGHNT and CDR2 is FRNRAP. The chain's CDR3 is CASGSGRANTGELFF. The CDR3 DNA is TGTGCTAGTGGTTCTGGCAGGGCGAACACCGGGGAGCTGTTTTTT.

For the CDR3, the DNA is TGTGCCAGTAGTATTTACCGGGCGGGGGACACCGGGGAGCTGTTTTTT. Translation gives CASSIYRAGDTGELFF. The chain joins TRBV19 to TRBJ2-2; TRBD2 agrees at 7 bases. The V segment lost 3 bases and the J segment 3 bases; nucleotides outside the gene matches: 7. The CDR3 consists of 16 residues. CDR1 is LNHDA, CDR2 SQIVND, per germline (reference sequence).

The CDR3 protein is CASHMGLPGELFF. As DNA, the CDR3 is TGTGCCAGCCACATGGGACTTCCCGGGGAGCTGTTTTTT. The rearrangement uses TRBV2 and TRBJ2-2, with D possibly matching TRBD2 (6 bases). The CDR3 is 13 residues long. V dropped 8 bases and J dropped 6 bases, with 13 bases sitting between them. The germline CDR1 and CDR2 sequences are SNHLY and FYNNEI.

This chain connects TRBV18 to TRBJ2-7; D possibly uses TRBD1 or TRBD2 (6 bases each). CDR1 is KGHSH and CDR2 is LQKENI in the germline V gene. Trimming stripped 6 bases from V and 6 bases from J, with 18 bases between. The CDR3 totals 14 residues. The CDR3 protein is CASSRDNLVGEQYF. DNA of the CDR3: TGTGCCAGCTCGCGGGACAATCTAGTTGGCGAGCAGTACTTC.

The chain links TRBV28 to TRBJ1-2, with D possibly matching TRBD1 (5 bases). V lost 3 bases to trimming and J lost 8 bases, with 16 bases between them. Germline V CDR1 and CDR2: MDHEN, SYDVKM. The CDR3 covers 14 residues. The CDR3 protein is CASSFWGEDKGYTF. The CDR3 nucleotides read TGTGCCAGCAGTTTTTGGGGGGAAGACAAGGGCTACACCTTC.